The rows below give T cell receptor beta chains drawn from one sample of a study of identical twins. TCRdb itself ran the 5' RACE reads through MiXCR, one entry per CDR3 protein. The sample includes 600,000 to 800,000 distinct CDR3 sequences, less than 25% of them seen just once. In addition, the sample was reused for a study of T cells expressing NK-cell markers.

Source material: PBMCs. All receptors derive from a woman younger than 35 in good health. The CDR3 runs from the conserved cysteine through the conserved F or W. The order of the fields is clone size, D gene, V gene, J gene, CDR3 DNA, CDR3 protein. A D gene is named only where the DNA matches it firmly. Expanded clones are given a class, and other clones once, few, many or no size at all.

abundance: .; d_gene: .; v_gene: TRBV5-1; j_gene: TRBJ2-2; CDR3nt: TGCGCCAGCAGCTTTTGGGCGTTTGTCGACACCGGGGAGCTGTTTTTT; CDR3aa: CASSFWAFVDTGELFF
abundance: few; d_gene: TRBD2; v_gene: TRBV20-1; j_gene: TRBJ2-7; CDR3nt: TGCAGTGCTAGAGACACCGGGAGGGCCGGAACCTACGAGCAGTACTTC; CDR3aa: CSARDTGRAGTYEQYF
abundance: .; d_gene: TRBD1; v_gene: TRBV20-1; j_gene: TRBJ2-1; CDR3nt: TGCAGTGCTACGAAGGGACAGGGCTTCTACAATGAGCAGTTCTTC; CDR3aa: CSATKGQGFYNEQFF
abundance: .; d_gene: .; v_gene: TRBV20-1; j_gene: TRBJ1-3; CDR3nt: TGCAGTGCTAGAGAAGGGGTACTCACTGGAAACACCATATATTTT; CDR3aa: CSAREGVLTGNTIYF
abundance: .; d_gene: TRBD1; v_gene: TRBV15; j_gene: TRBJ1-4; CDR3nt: TGTGCCACCAGCGGGGGGACAGGGGGCGAAGAAAAACTGTTTTTT; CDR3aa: CATSGGTGGEEKLFF
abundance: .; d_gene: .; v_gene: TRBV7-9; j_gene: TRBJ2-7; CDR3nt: TGTGCCAGCAGCTCCGTGGAGGCAGGGGAAACCTACGAGCAGTACTTC; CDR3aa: CASSSVEAGETYEQYF
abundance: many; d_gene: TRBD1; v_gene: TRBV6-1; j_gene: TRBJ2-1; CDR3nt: TGTGCCAGCAGCTTCCTAGGACAGGGATACAATGAGCAGTTCTTC; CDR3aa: CASSFLGQGYNEQFF
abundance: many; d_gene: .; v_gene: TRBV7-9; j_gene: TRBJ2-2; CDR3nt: TGTGCCAGCAGCTTAGACCAGGGAGGCACCGGGGAGCTGTTTTTT; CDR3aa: CASSLDQGGTGELFF
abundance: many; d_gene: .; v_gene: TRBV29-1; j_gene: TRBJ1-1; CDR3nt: TGCAGCGTTGAATTGGCAGCGTGGAGCACTGAAGCTTTCTTT; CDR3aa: CSVELAAWSTEAFF
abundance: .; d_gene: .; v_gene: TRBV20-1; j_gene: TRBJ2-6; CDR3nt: TGCAGTGCTGGCCTCGGAACTGGGGCCAACGTCCTGACTTTC; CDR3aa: CSAGLGTGANVLTF
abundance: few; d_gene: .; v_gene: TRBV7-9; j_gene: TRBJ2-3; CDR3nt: TGTGCCAGCAGCTTCGGGACCCAGGTGGATACGCAGTATTTT; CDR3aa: CASSFGTQVDTQYF
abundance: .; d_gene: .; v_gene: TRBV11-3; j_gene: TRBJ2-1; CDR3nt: TGTGCCAGCAGCTTAGCAGTAGCTCGTGAGCAGTTCTTC; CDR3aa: CASSLAVAREQFF
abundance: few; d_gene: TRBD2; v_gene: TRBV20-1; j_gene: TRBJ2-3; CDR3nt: TGCAGTGCCCGCGGGGGTTCGGTAGATACGCAGTATTTT; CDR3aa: CSARGGSVDTQYF
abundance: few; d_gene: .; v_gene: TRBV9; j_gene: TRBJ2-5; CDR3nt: TGTGCCAGCAGCGTAGGGGGGCTGGAGACCCAGTACTTC; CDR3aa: CASSVGGLETQYF
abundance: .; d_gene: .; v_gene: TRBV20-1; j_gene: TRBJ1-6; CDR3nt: TGCAGTGCTAGTTCAGGCGAGGGGCCTCGTTCACCCCTCCACTTT; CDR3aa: CSASSGEGPRSPLHF
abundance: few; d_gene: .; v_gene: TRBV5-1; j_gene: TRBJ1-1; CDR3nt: TGCGCCAGCAGCTTGAGGGCTCAAAGGGAAGCTTTCTTT; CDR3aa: CASSLRAQREAFF
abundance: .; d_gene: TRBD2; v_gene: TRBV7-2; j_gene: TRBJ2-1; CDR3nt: TGTGCCAGCAGCCGCTGGCTAGCGGGAGGTAATAATGAGCAGTTCTTC; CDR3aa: CASSRWLAGGNNEQFF
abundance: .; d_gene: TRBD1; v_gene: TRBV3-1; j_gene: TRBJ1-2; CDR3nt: TGTGCCAGCAGCCAAAAGGGGACAGGGGGACGGTATGGCTACACCTTC; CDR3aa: CASSQKGTGGRYGYTF
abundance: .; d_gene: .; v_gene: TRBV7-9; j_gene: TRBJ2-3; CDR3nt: TGTGCCAGCAGACCCCCGGGCGGGGGCACAGATACGCAGTATTTT; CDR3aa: CASRPPGGGTDTQYF
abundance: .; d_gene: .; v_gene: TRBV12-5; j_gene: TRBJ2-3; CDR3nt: TGTGCTAGTGGTTTGAGCAGTGGAGAAGATACGCAGTATTTT; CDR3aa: CASGLSSGEDTQYF
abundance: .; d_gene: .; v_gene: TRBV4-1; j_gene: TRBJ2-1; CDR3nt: TGCGCCAGCAGCCAAGATTTGGGCAGGGGTTCCTACAATGAGCAGTTCTTC; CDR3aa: CASSQDLGRGSYNEQFF
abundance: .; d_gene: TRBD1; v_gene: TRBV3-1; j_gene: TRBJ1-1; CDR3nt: TGTGCCAGCAGCGTGGGACAGGGGAGGACTGAAGCTTTCTTT; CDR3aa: CASSVGQGRTEAFF
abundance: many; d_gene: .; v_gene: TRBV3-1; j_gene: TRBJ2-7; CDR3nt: TGTGCCAGCAGCCAAGATTTGAGCGGCGAGCAGTACTTC; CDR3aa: CASSQDLSGEQYF
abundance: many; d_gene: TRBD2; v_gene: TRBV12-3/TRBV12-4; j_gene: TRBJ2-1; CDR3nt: TGTGCCAGCAGTTTAGGGTCGGCGGGAGGGCCACGAGATGAGCAGTTCTTC; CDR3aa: CASSLGSAGGPRDEQFF